This T cell receptor (beta chain) was identified during a study of shared clonotypes between healthy human individuals. Across the whole study: Plates per donor: three CD4 naive, three CD4 memory, two CD8 naive, one CD8 memory.

Profiled with immunoSEQ multiplex PCR; TCRdb holds only in-frame clones, not every one. Of 2 million to 2.5 million clones in the sample, approximately 94% were seen once. This CDR3 contains 15 residues. Germline V gene lookup returns CDR1 MNHEY and CDR2 SMNVEV (reference sequence). The V end lost 5 bases, the J end lost 7 bases, and 17 bases lay between the germline ends. This chain connects TRBV27 to TRBJ1-4, with a weak D call TRBD1 (5 bases). The sample taken for sequencing was naive CD4+ T cells sorted from blood. Indicated subset: CD45RA+ positively selected. This TCR derives from a man aged 18 to 35 in good health. CDR3 sequence reads: CASSPWGRVGEKLFF. The CDR3 DNA reads as TGTGCCAGCAGTCCCTGGGGCAGGGTAGGTGAAAAACTGTTTTTT.